Listed here are 23 T cell receptor beta chains from one sample, sequenced in a study of blood T cell repertoires in COVID-19. Profiled with immunoSEQ multiplex PCR; TCRdb holds only in-frame clones, not every one. The table has around 400,000 clones, over 80% seen once. What was sequenced was PBMCs or T cells enriched from blood (not recorded which). These receptors originate from a woman between 50 and 59 years old who had recovered from COVID-19.

The V call is TRBV6-5, the J call TRBJ2-3, with D unresolved. Trimming shortened V by 6 bases and J by 2 bases, and 9 bases separated the two germline ends. This CDR3 has 13 residues. The germline gives CDR1 MNHEY, CDR2 SVGAGI. CDR3 in DNA: TGTGCCAGCAGACGTGAGGCCACAGATACGCAGTATTTT. Its translation: CASRREATDTQYF.

This clone was detected a few times. The chain is built from TRBV15 and TRBJ2-2, with 7 bases aligning to TRBD1. The CDR3 extends over 16 amino acids. Germline values: CDR1 LNHNV, CDR2 YYDKDF (reference sequence). With V trimmed by 3 bases and J by 5 bases, 9 bases remained unmatched. CDR3 sequence reads: CATSRETGRYTGELFF. The CDR3 DNA reads as TGTGCCACCAGCAGGGAGACAGGGCGCTATACCGGGGAGCTGTTTTTT.

The rearrangement links TRBV11-2 to TRBJ2-7, with TRBD2 matching 7 bases. CDR3 length: 14 residues. The germline V gene has CDR1 SGHAT and CDR2 FQNNGV. V was pared by 1 base and J by 2 bases, with 2 bases of the junction left unmatched. In DNA, the CDR3 is TGTGCCAGCAGCTTAGGACGGGGGGCCTACGAGCAGTACTTC. This codes for CASSLGRGAYEQYF.

This CDR3 is CASSYTGANSPLHF. DNA of the CDR3: TGTGCCAGCAGTTACACAGGGGCTAATTCACCCCTCCACTTT. The J gene is TRBJ1-6, the V gene TRBV6-5; 7 bases line up with TRBD1. Germline CDR1 is MNHEY and CDR2 is SVGAGI. This CDR3 comprises 14 residues. V lost 2 bases to trimming and J lost 6 bases; unmatched junction nucleotides: 1.

The chain has TRBV11-2 and TRBJ2-5, with a possible D match to TRBD1 (5 bases). CDR1 is SGHAT, CDR2 FQNNGV, per germline. The V and J ends lost 2 bases and 5 bases respectively, with 9 bases between them. There are 13 residues in the CDR3. As DNA, the CDR3 is TGTGCCAGCAGCTTATCGCACAGGGAGACCCAGTACTTC. It is translated as CASSLSHRETQYF.

This chain joins TRBV2 and TRBJ1-5; D is unclear. Germline CDR1 SNHLY, CDR2 FYNNEI. V was cut by 7 bases and J by 6 bases, with 10 bases left in between. The CDR3 extends over 12 amino acids. Here the CDR3 reads CASTYGAQPQHF. As DNA, the CDR3 is TGTGCCAGCACCTATGGAGCTCAGCCCCAGCATTTT.

V is TRBV5-1 and J is TRBJ2-3; TRBD1 might be the D (5 bases). Trimming left V 2 bases short and J 4 bases short, with 11 bases between. This CDR3 region has 14 residues. The V gene's germline CDR1 is SGHRS and CDR2 YFSETQ. CDR3 region: CASSLGAKADTQYF. CDR3 DNA sequence: TGCGCCAGCAGCTTAGGGGCGAAGGCAGATACGCAGTATTTT.

The V and J genes are TRBV27 and TRBJ1-2, with 7 bases fitting TRBD1. The V gene end was trimmed by 6 bases and the J gene end by 4 bases; junction bases not matched to a gene: 5. CDR1 and CDR2 (germline): MNHEY, SMNVEV (reference sequence). The CDR3 contains 13 residues. CDR3 protein: CASSPGQFYGYTF. The DNA for the CDR3 is TGTGCCAGCAGCCCGGGACAGTTCTATGGCTACACCTTC.

The rearrangement links TRBV14 to TRBJ1-2; maybe TRBD1 (5 bases). Germline V gene lookup returns CDR1 SGHDN and CDR2 FVKESK. This CDR3 has 14 amino acids. V lost 1 base and J lost 8, with 14 bases in between. The DNA for the CDR3 is TGTGCCAGCAGCCAAGGATGGTGGGGCGACGGCTACACCTTC. It encodes CASSQGWWGDGYTF.

CDR3 region: CATSREANHQPQHF. The CDR3 nucleotides are TGTGCCACCAGCAGAGAAGCGAATCATCAGCCCCAGCATTTT. This chain uses TRBV15 with TRBJ1-5; the D is unclear. Germline CDR1 reads LNHNV; CDR2 reads YYDKDF (reference sequence). V lost 0 bases to trimming and J lost 5 bases, with 8 bases between them. CDR3 size: 14 residues. Looking up the rest from reference TRBV15 and TRBJ1-5 gives the full variable domain: DAMVIQNPRYQVTQFGKPVTLSCSQTLNHNVMYWYQQKSSQAPKLLFHYYDKDFNNEADTPDNFQSRRPNTSFCFLDIRSPGLGDTAMYLCATSREANHQPQHFGDGTRLSIL.

The chain employs TRBV15 and TRBJ1-4, with 7 bases identical to TRBD1. This CDR3 has 15 amino acids. J was trimmed by 6 bases and V by 1 base; bases with no gene match: 5. Germline lookup yields CDR1 LNHNV and CDR2 YYDKDF (reference sequence). CDR3 nucleotide sequence: TGTGCCACCAGCAGAGTGGGACAGAAATATGAAAAACTGTTTTTT. Translating it yields CATSRVGQKYEKLFF. The full variable domain, rest sourced from reference TRBV15 and TRBJ1-4, is DAMVIQNPRYQVTQFGKPVTLSCSQTLNHNVMYWYQQKSSQAPKLLFHYYDKDFNNEADTPDNFQSRRPNTSFCFLDIRSPGLGDTAMYLCATSRVGQKYEKLFFGSGTQLSVL.

The V gene is TRBV19, the J gene TRBJ1-1, with D possibly matching TRBD1 (6 bases). CDR3 size: 12 residues. Germline V CDR1 and CDR2: LNHDA, SQIVND (reference sequence). Trimming took 10 bases from V and 2 from J, leaving 11 bases between them. The CDR3 here is CATGTLNTEAFF. CDR3 bases: TGTGCCACCGGGACACTAAACACTGAAGCTTTCTTT.

This clone came up a few times. The chain has TRBV6-5 and TRBJ2-1, with 9 bases identical to TRBD2. Looked up from germline, CDR1 is MNHEY and CDR2 is SVGAGI. This CDR3 contains 14 residues. The junction had 10 bases not matched to a gene; V was cut back by 7 bases and J by 9 bases. The CDR3: CASTGTSRGGEQFF. Here the CDR3 DNA reads TGTGCCAGCACCGGGACTAGCAGGGGTGGTGAGCAGTTCTTC.

The rearrangement joins TRBV6-5 to TRBJ1-5; a weak D match, TRBD1 (5 bases). This CDR3 has 14 amino acids. Germline CDR1 reads MNHEY; CDR2 reads SVGAGI. Trimming took 6 bases from V and 1 from J, leaving 10 bases between them. In DNA, the CDR3 is TGTGCCAGCAGACAGGAAGGAAGCAATCAGCCCCAGCATTTT. Translating it yields CASRQEGSNQPQHF.

The chain combines TRBV3-1 (or the pseudogene TRBV3-2) with TRBJ2-7; a possible D gene is TRBD1 (5 bases). CDR1 is LGHDT and CDR2 is YNNKEL in the germline V gene (reference sequence). The V end lost 6 bases, the J end lost 2 bases, and 14 bases lay between the germline ends. The CDR3 covers 14 residues. CDR3 coding DNA: TGTGCCAGCAGTAACCCCGTGGGGCCCTACGAGCAGTACTTC. The encoded protein is CASSNPVGPYEQYF.

The genes are TRBV5-4 and TRBJ2-1; D is ambiguous. The CDR3 contains 17 residues. Germline CDR1 and CDR2: SGHNT and YYREEE (reference sequence). V was clipped by 0 bases and J by 5 bases, with 18 bases between them. The CDR3 region has the DNA TGTGCCAGCAGCTTGGCCGTTCTTGGCGGTGGAAACAATGAGCAGTTCTTC. Translating gives CASSLAVLGGGNNEQFF.

The rearrangement uses TRBV4-1 and TRBJ2-7; unclear D gene. Trimming removed 1 base at V and 4 bases at J, with 17 bases between. The CDR3 covers 16 residues. In germline, CDR1 is MGHRA, CDR2 YSYEKL. This CDR3 is CASSQVITATGYEQYF. The CDR3, as DNA: TGCGCCAGCAGCCAAGTTATCACCGCGACTGGGTACGAGCAGTACTTC.

This CDR3 reads CASSEAGTASYEQYF. In DNA form, the CDR3 reads TGTGCCAGCAGTGAGGCCGGGACAGCCTCCTACGAGCAGTACTTC. This sequence joins TRBV6-1 and TRBJ2-7; 7 bases are a match to TRBD1. Germline CDR1 is MNHNS and CDR2 is SASEGT. J lost 0 bases, V lost 3 bases, and 5 bases had no gene match. This CDR3 region has 15 residues.

The chain links TRBV30 to TRBJ2-7; perhaps TRBD1 as D (8 bases). Germline CDR1 GTSNPN, CDR2 SVGIG (reference sequence). The CDR3 spans 15 residues. The V end was cut by 0 bases, the J end by 5 bases, with 17 bases between. CDR3 nucleotides: TGTGCCTGGAGTGTAGGGGGGGCAGGGGGCAACGAGCAGTACTTC. Its translation: CAWSVGGAGGNEQYF.

This rearrangement joins TRBV5-5 to TRBJ1-2; a weak D match, TRBD1 (5 bases). Trimming removed 4 bases from V and 4 bases from J, with 14 bases in between. Per the germline V gene, CDR1 is SGHKS and CDR2 is YYEKEE (reference sequence). The length of the CDR3 is 14 residues. CDR3 sequence (DNA): TGTGCCAGCAGCGCCTCGGGGGGGATCTATGGCTACACCTTC. Residues: CASSASGGIYGYTF.

This clone came up once. The rearrangement joins TRBV19 to TRBJ2-7; 12 nucleotides match TRBD1. The CDR3 has 16 amino acids. Looked up from germline, CDR1 is LNHDA and CDR2 is SQIVND (reference sequence). V was pared by 3 bases and J by 4 bases, with 7 bases of the junction left unmatched. The CDR3 coding sequence is TGTGCCAGTAGTATGCTCGGGACAGGGGGCACGTACGAGCAGTACTTC. Encoded protein: CASSMLGTGGTYEQYF. Variable domain in full (rest from reference TRBV19 and TRBJ2-7): DGGITQSPKYLFRKEGQNVTLSCEQNLNHDAMYWYRQDPGQGLRLIYYSQIVNDFQKGDIAEGYSVSREKKESFPLTVTSAQKNPTAFYLCASSMLGTGGTYEQYFGPGTRLTVT.

The chain is built from TRBV6-2 or TRBV6-3 and TRBJ1-2; 10 nucleotides agree with TRBD1. V trimming: 4 bases; J trimming: 7 bases; junction bases outside the gene matches: 6. This CDR3 has 14 amino acids. Germline CDR1 and CDR2: MNHEY and SVGEGT. CDR3 in DNA: TGTGCCAGCAGTTTGGGACAGGGGATAGGTGGCTACACCTTC. Translation: CASSLGQGIGGYTF.

The chain couples TRBV3-1 (or the pseudogene TRBV3-2) to TRBJ1-2, with 9 positions matching TRBD1. V trimming: 3 bases; J trimming: 4 bases; junction bases outside the gene matches: 6. The length of the CDR3 is 15 residues. In germline, CDR1 is LGHDT, CDR2 YNNKEL (reference sequence). The DNA for the CDR3 is TGTGCCAGCAGCCATGACTCGGGACAGGGCTATGGCTACACCTTC. Its protein is CASSHDSGQGYGYTF.